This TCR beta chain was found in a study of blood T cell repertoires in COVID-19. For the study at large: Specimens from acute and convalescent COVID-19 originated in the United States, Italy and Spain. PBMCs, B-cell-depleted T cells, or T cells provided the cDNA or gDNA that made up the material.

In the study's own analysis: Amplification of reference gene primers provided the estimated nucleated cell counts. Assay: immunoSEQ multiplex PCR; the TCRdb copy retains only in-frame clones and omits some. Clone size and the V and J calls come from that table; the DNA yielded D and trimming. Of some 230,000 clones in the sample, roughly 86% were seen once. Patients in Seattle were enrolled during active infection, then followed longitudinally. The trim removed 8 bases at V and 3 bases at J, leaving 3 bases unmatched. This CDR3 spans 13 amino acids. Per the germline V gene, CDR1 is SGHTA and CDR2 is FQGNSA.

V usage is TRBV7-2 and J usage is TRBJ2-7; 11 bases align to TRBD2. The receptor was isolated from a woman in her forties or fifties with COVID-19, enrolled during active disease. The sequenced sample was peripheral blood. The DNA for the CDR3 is TGTGCCAGCGCCACTAGCGGGAGCTACGAGCAGTACTTC. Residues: CASATSGSYEQYF.